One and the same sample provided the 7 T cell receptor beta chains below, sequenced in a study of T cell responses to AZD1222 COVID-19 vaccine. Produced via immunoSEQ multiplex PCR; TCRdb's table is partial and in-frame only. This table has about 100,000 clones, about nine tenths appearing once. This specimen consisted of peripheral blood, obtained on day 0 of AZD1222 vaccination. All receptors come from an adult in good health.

The chain's CDR3 is CASTWTSGALTDTQYF. CDR3 in DNA: TGTGCCAGCACTTGGACTAGCGGGGCCCTCACAGATACGCAGTATTTT. The V and J genes are TRBV2 and TRBJ2-3; 12 bases match TRBD2. V was pared by 7 bases and J by 2 bases, with 7 bases of the junction left unmatched. This CDR3 is 16 amino acids long. Germline values: CDR1 SNHLY, CDR2 FYNNEI.

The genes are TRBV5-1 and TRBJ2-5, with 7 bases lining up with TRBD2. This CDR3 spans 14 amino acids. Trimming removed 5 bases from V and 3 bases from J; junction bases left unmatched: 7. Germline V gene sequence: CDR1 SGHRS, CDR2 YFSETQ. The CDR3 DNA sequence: TGCGCCAGCAGTTACGAGCGGGGCGAAGAGACCCAGTACTTC. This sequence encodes CASSYERGEETQYF.

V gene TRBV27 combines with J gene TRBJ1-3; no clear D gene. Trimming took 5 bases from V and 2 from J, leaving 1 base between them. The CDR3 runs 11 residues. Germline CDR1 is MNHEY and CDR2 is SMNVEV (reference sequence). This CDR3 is CASSPGNTIYF. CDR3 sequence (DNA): TGTGCCAGCAGTCCTGGAAACACCATATATTTT.

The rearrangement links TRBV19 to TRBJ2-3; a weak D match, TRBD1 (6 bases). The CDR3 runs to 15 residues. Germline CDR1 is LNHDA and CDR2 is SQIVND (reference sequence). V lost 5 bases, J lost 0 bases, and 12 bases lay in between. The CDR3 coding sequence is TGTGCCAGTAGTGCAGGGGACACCAGCACAGATACGCAGTATTTT. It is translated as CASSAGDTSTDTQYF.

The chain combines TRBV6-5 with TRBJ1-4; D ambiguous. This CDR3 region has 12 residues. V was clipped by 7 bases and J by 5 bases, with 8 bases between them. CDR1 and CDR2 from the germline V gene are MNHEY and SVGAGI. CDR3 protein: CASKAGNEKLFF. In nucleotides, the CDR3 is TGTGCCAGCAAGGCGGGGAATGAAAAACTGTTTTTT.

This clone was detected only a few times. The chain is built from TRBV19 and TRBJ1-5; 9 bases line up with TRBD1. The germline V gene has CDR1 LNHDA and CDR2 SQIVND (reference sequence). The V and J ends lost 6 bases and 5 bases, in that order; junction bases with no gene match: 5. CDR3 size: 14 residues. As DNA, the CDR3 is TGTGCCAGTAGGGGACAGGGAGGCGATCAGCCCCAGCATTTT. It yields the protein CASRGQGGDQPQHF.

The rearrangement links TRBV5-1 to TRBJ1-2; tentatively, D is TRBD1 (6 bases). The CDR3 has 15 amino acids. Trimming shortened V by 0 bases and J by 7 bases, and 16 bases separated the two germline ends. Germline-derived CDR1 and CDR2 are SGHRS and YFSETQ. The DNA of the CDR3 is TGCGCCAGCAGCTTGGGCACAGGGAAGTATCGTGGCTACACCTTC. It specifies CASSLGTGKYRGYTF.